The present T cell receptor (beta chain) was sequenced within a study of cytomegalovirus exposure and HLA in healthy donors. Study-level points and caveats: Common viral pathogens seemed to be connected with several of the most significant clusters, according to a later analysis. Solely CMV serostatus was available to characterize immune exposure. There were reportedly fewer N-insertions in an Asian-associated ancestry cluster than the roughly 700-donor mean, in a later analysis.

Comment on this clone: The antigen is unknown.

Both 60 Vbeta primers and 13 Jbeta primers went into the PCR. Profiling relied on immunoSEQ multiplex PCR, and the TCRdb table lists in-frame clones only, not all of them. The sample includes tens of thousands of clones, around three quarters of them seen just once. The CDR3 runs 15 residues. Germline V gene data show CDR1 as WSHSY and CDR2 as SAAADI. This receptor was taken from a woman aged 35 to 49 in good health and CMV-seronegative. The V gene is TRBV10-2, the J gene TRBJ2-5; 8 bases fit TRBD2. The DNA matches TRBJ2-7 better at its end, which makes the J call doubtful. Sequences were obtained from PBMCs. The DNA of the CDR3 is TGCGCCAGGGCCCCTAGCGGGTCCGGCTCCTACGAGCAGTACTTC. This gives the protein CARAPSGSGSYEQYF.